A selection of T cell receptor beta chains follows, all from one sample in a study of blood T cells in healthy people across ages. TCRdb processed the 5' RACE reads anew with MiXCR; each CDR3 protein has one entry. The repertoire holds some 1.5 million distinct CDR3 sequences, with approximately 39% as singletons. Source material: blood. The receptors shown here come from a woman between 18 and 29 years old in good health. CDR3s include the opening cysteine and the closing phenylalanine or tryptophan. A D gene is named only where the DNA matches it firmly. Rows may omit the clone size; those that give it use once, few, many or a size class.

d_call	clone_size	v_call	j_call	cdr3_aa	cdr3_nt
NA	NA	TRBV6-5	TRBJ2-1	CASSYERDINEQFF	TGTGCCAGCAGTTACGAGAGGGACATTAATGAGCAGTTCTTC
NA	NA	TRBV6-2/TRBV6-3	TRBJ2-4	CASSLGLGRNIQYF	TGTGCCAGCAGTTTAGGTCTCGGCAGAAACATTCAGTACTTC
NA	NA	TRBV12-3/TRBV12-4	TRBJ1-2	CASSLRGRSYTF	TGTGCCAGCAGTTTACGCGGCAGATCCTACACCTTC
TRBD2	once	TRBV10-3	TRBJ2-5	CAISEIRASGSSNEQYF	TGTGCCATCAGTGAGATACGGGCTAGCGGGAGTTCCAATGAGCAGTACTTC
NA	NA	TRBV20-1	TRBJ2-5	CSAPESLGTQYF	TGCAGTGCCCCTGAGAGCTTGGGGACCCAGTACTTC
NA	many	TRBV7-9	TRBJ2-3	CASGSSTDTQYF	TGTGCCAGCGGATCTAGCACAGATACGCAGTATTTT
NA	NA	TRBV5-5	TRBJ1-1	CASSFGETEAFF	TGTGCCAGCAGCTTCGGGGAGACTGAAGCTTTCTTT
NA	NA	TRBV27	TRBJ1-1	CASTRGAEAFF	TGTGCCAGCACTAGGGGCGCTGAAGCTTTCTTT
TRBD1	NA	TRBV20-1	TRBJ1-5	CSAEGEGQGWFQPQHF	TGCAGTGCCGAGGGGGAGGGACAGGGATGGTTCCAGCCCCAGCATTTT
NA	NA	TRBV28	TRBJ1-1	CASKVTANTEAFF	TGTGCCTCCAAAGTAACGGCCAACACTGAAGCTTTCTTT
NA	NA	TRBV10-3	TRBJ2-1	CAISEFTGYSTNEQFF	TGTGCCATCAGTGAGTTTACAGGGTATTCGACCAATGAGCAGTTCTTC
NA	few	TRBV29-1	TRBJ2-3	CSVGVSGASTDTQYF	TGCAGCGTGGGGGTGTCGGGGGCAAGCACAGATACGCAGTATTTT
TRBD1	NA	TRBV6-5	TRBJ2-1	CASSHDRGPYNEQFF	TGTGCCAGCAGTCACGACAGGGGGCCCTACAATGAGCAGTTCTTC
NA	few	TRBV27	TRBJ2-6	CASFLAGGANVLTF	TGTGCCAGTTTTTTGGCCGGGGGGGCCAACGTCCTGACTTTC
NA	once	TRBV20-1	TRBJ1-4	CSARMSTNEKLFF	TGCAGTGCTAGGATGTCAACTAATGAAAAACTGTTTTTT
TRBD2	NA	TRBV11-2	TRBJ2-3	CASSPGKRGTDTQYF	TGTGCCAGCAGCCCAGGGAAGCGGGGGACAGATACGCAGTATTTT
NA	once	TRBV12-3/TRBV12-4	TRBJ1-1	CASSFSPGDMNTEAFF	TGCGCCAGCAGTTTTAGCCCGGGGGACATGAACACTGAAGCTTTCTTT
NA	NA	TRBV29-1	TRBJ1-2	CSAVHANYGYTF	TGCAGCGCCGTACATGCTAACTATGGCTACACCTTC
NA	NA	TRBV29-1	TRBJ2-1	CSVVTRNEQFF	TGCAGCGTTGTCACGCGCAATGAGCAGTTCTTC
TRBD1	NA	TRBV7-8	TRBJ2-6	CASSLGTGALRADVLTF	TGTGCCAGCAGCTTAGGGACAGGGGCCTTGAGGGCCGACGTCCTGACTTTC
NA	few	TRBV30	TRBJ2-7	CARIHGSEQYF	TGTGCTAGGATTCACGGTTCCGAGCAGTACTTC
TRBD1	NA	TRBV10-2	TRBJ1-2	CASSPKGQGYSYTF	TGCGCCAGCAGTCCCAAAGGACAGGGATATAGCTACACCTTC
TRBD2	once	TRBV12-3/TRBV12-4	TRBJ2-1	CANSLSSGTPYNEQFF	TGTGCCAACAGTCTCAGTAGCGGGACCCCCTACAATGAGCAGTTCTTC
NA	few	TRBV9	TRBJ1-6	CASSAGDGISPLHF	TGTGCCAGCAGCGCCGGGGACGGAATCTCACCCCTCCACTTT
NA	few	TRBV4-1	TRBJ1-6	CASSQGARQSSYNSPLHF	TGCGCCAGCAGCCAAGGGGCTAGACAGAGCTCCTATAATTCACCCCTCCACTTT
TRBD2	NA	TRBV5-1	TRBJ2-3	CASSFGDTSGGYEDTQYF	TGCGCCAGCAGCTTCGGCGATACTAGCGGGGGGTATGAAGATACGCAGTATTTT
TRBD2	NA	TRBV29-1	TRBJ2-4	CSVDRLAGGEQYF	TGCAGCGTTGATCGCCTAGCGGGAGGAGAGCAGTACTTC
NA	NA	TRBV20-1	TRBJ2-5	CSAQRGTYFNEQYF	TGCAGTGCTCAGAGGGGGACCTACTTCAATGAGCAGTACTTC
TRBD1	once	TRBV6-6	TRBJ2-7	CASSIRTGGNEQYF	TGTGCCAGCAGTATACGGACAGGGGGCAACGAGCAGTACTTC
TRBD2	once	TRBV14	TRBJ2-3	CASSQDPGGSTQYF	TGTGCCAGCAGCCAAGATCCGGGGGGATCTACGCAGTATTTT
NA	NA	TRBV7-2	TRBJ1-4	CASSSQRDKNEKLFF	TGTGCCAGCAGCTCCCAGCGGGACAAAAATGAAAAACTGTTTTTT
NA	NA	TRBV4-1	TRBJ2-4	CASSQGVPKNIQYF	TGCGCCAGCAGCCAAGGGGTTCCCAAAAACATTCAGTACTTC
NA	few	TRBV25-1	TRBJ1-1	CASSGNRVMNTEAFF	TGTGCCAGCAGTGGAAACAGGGTCATGAACACTGAAGCTTTCTTT
NA	NA	TRBV11-2	TRBJ2-4	CASSLGGRAENIQYF	TGTGCCAGCAGCTTAGGAGGAAGAGCCGAAAACATTCAGTACTTC
TRBD1	NA	TRBV20-1	TRBJ2-7	CNAIRDRGREQYF	TGCAATGCAATCCGGGACAGGGGGCGCGAGCAGTACTTC